The 7 T cell receptor beta chains reported below all come from one sample, sequenced in a study of T-cell memory formation after mild COVID-19. TCRdb re-called the 5' RACE reads with MiXCR, one entry per CDR3 protein. The repertoire holds hundreds of thousands of distinct CDR3 sequences, with roughly 15% as singletons. Sequencing was done on a sample of PBMCs or a T cell subset sorted from them (not recorded which). Receptor source: a man aged 18 to 30 who had mild COVID-19 (a few samples of this study predate the infection). Cell type and time point are not known.

This chain joins TRBV7-2 and TRBJ2-3; the match to TRBD2 covers 10 bases. The V segment lost 4 bases and the J segment 6 bases; nucleotides outside the gene matches: 13. Germline V gene lookup returns CDR1 SGHTA and CDR2 FQGNSA. The CDR3 contains 17 residues. For the CDR3, the DNA is TGTGCCAGCAGCTCCGGGAAGCGGGGGGGCCTAATCGATACGCAGTATTTT. Translated: CASSSGKRGGLIDTQYF.

This clonotype was seen more than once but under ten times. This rearrangement joins TRBV20-1 to TRBJ1-4; D gene ambiguous. V lost 0 bases to trimming and J lost 2 bases, with 7 bases between them. The CDR3 contains 14 residues. Germline V lookup: CDR1 DFQATT, CDR2 SNEGSKA (reference sequence). The CDR3 is CSARDGGTNEKLFF. CDR3 bases: TGCAGTGCTAGAGATGGAGGGACTAATGAAAAACTGTTTTTT.

This clonotype was seen many times. This sequence joins TRBV7-9 and TRBJ1-4; D remains ambiguous. Germline V CDR1 and CDR2: SEHNR, FQNEAQ (reference sequence). The CDR3 runs to 14 residues. Trimming cost V 1 base and J 7 bases, with 10 bases left between them. CDR3 region: CASSLGVLGEKLFF. CDR3 nucleotide sequence: TGTGCCAGCAGCTTAGGAGTGTTAGGTGAAAAACTGTTTTTT.

This clonotype was seen a handful of times. The rearrangement uses TRBV7-2 and TRBJ1-1, with 8 bases fitting TRBD1. This CDR3 region has 14 residues. Germline lookup yields CDR1 SGHTA and CDR2 FQGNSA. J was trimmed by 5 bases and V by 3 bases; bases with no gene match: 5. CDR3: CASSFGQGGTEAFF. The CDR3 DNA reads TGTGCCAGCAGCTTCGGACAGGGAGGGACTGAAGCTTTCTTT.

This clonotype was counted a few times. The J gene is TRBJ2-5, the V gene TRBV12-3 or TRBV12-4, with a tentative D call TRBD2 (6 bases). Trimming took 7 bases from V and 4 from J, leaving 16 bases between them. The CDR3 sequence is 14 residues long. The chain's CDR3 is CASTLGGVAETQYF. The CDR3 DNA sequence: TGTGCCAGCACCTTGGGGGGTGTAGCAGAGACCCAGTACTTC.

This clonotype has only a few counts. This chain links TRBV12-3 or TRBV12-4 with TRBJ1-3; D ambiguous. V gave up 2 bases and J gave up 4 bases, with 12 bases separating them. The CDR3 contains 15 residues. The CDR3 loop is CASSLRRAVGNTIYF. CDR3 coding DNA: TGTGCCAGCAGTTTACGTCGGGCTGTAGGAAACACCATATATTTT.

The rearrangement uses TRBV6-1 and TRBJ2-7; a possible D gene is TRBD2 (6 bases). CDR1 and CDR2 from the germline V gene are MNHNS and SASEGT. This CDR3 is built from 13 residues. The V gene lost 1 base and the J gene lost 8 bases, with 12 bases spanning the gap. As DNA, the CDR3 is TGTGCCAGCAGTGAAGAGTTCCGGGGGAAGCAGTACTTC. As protein: CASSEEFRGKQYF.